This record looks at one T cell receptor (beta chain) sequence and its context. This clonotype was recorded a few times. There is no known antigen for this receptor. No base quality values were provided; no much bigger clone lies one nucleotide off. The library relied on RACE. TCRdb records NextSeq 500 as the sequencer. Library preparation attached unique molecular identifiers to individual cDNA molecules for quantitative, reproducible TCR counting. Each blood RNA sample was used to sequence both TCR alpha and TCR beta chains. Regarding the original processing steps: A median of approximately 100,000 TCRs per sample was observed, with a range of roughly 20,000 to 750,000. V, J and CDR3 annotation of the TCR reads was performed with the Decombinator software suite. To make PS versus PT1 abundance plots, every sample was subsampled to the same number of TCRs (28,000). TCRs were defined as expanded if absent before sensitization and observed at least eight times at the 2-week time point. In TCRdb, the public reads were trimmed at Q25 with fastp and aligned with MiXCR, with productive beta chains retained. For every CDR3 protein sequence, its rows merge into one entry that carries the most common genes and DNA. The V and J calls and clone size come from TCRdb's table, not from the authors' own analysis. The sample table records about 59,000 distinct CDR3 sequences; about 11% of these occur just once. Around 4.1% of the sample goes to the ten largest clones.

This sample was taken from a study of human T cells and chemical hapten exposure (dated by TCRdb to about 2021). Broadly, across the study: For sensitization, 2% DPC in acetone was applied to a 2 cm by 2 cm area of upper inner arm skin. The patient cohort, mostly female, included alopecia areata with under or over 50% scalp involvement, alopecia totalis and alopecia universalis. Twenty-nine alopecia patients gave blood for TCR sequencing at one to four time points (pre-sensitization, 2, 6 and 24 weeks). The study tracked peripheral blood TCR repertoire changes in vivo during primary and secondary sensitization to the hapten diphenylcyclopropenone (DPC) in alopecia patients. The libraries were sequenced as a pool, and the TCR yield per sample differed mostly because of small variations in library volumes within the pool. Patch testing on the upper back used Finn chambers containing 0.01% DPC, with scoring done after 6 days according to International Contact Dermatitis Research Group standards. Weekly therapeutic DPC doses were additionally applied to the scalp of patients throughout the approximately 24-week study period. Patient blood was sampled pre-sensitization (week 0) and at 2, 6 and about 24 weeks after DPC sensitization.

Its CDR3 holds 13 amino acids, cysteine through phenylalanine. CDR3 DNA is the only sequence kept; it has 39 bases, read in frame from the first base. A distance of 13 bases separates the germline ends of V and J, which lose 5 bases and 5 bases respectively. CDR1 and CDR2 (MNHEY, SVGAGI) derive from the germline V gene. The investigation overall reported the following: Repeated subsampling changed both the strength of the expansion versus patch-test correlation and the threshold at which that correlation became significant. Expanded TCRs formed significantly more large CDR3 similarity clusters than pre-sensitization or healthy control sets, consistent with antigen-driven responses. Alopecia, a presumed autoimmune disease, was present in all patients, so the immune response of the patients might differ from that of healthy individuals. No change with DPC sensitization was found in the number of TCRs above 1 in 1000 frequency, and no evidence of global repertoire structure alterations was found. Patch test score correlated positively with the number of PT1 expanded TCRs, reaching significance at thresholds 8, 16 and 32 but not at 4.

The intended sense of this specimen's time point label: pre-sensitization, week 0. What this sample's treatment or condition label stands for: therapeutic diphenylcyclopropenone sensitization with weekly scalp DPC. Blood at each patch-test visit was drawn before the patch test was applied. Patients were eligible if aged 18 to 70, diagnosed with alopecia and judged suitable for DPC therapy, and pregnant patients were excluded. Total RNA was extracted from unfractionated whole blood that had been collected in Tempus Blood RNA tubes. The sample here was whole blood, taken in connection with sensitization to the hapten diphenylcyclopropenone (DPC). Rearrangement joined TRBV6-5 to TRBJ2-7; there is no confident call for the D gene. The sequence came from a middle-aged woman with alopecia areata. Some clones in this sample may be carry-over from other donors' samples. The nucleotides are TGTGCCAGCAGTAAGACTGGGCTCCACGAGCAGTACTTC. The encoded protein is CASSKTGLHEQYF.